In this sample, the clone carrying this T cell receptor beta chain turned up once. Germline-derived CDR1 and CDR2 are SGDLS and YYNGEE. The CDR3 contains 16 residues. The ends lost 0 bases at V and 13 bases at J; junction bases unmatched: 12. The source of the sample is a study of cytomegalovirus exposure and HLA in healthy donors. Study in general: Around 79 million unique TCRs, all from HLA-typed donors, were included in an early release of the data.

Vbeta (60) and Jbeta (13) primers were used in the PCR. Method: immunoSEQ multiplex PCR; TCRdb's copy keeps in-frame clones and lacks some. The sample has some 120,000 clones, roughly 80% seen once. The chain uses TRBV9 and TRBJ2-1, with 11 positions matching TRBD2. Material for sequencing was PBMCs. This sequence was found in a female donor in good health and CMV-seronegative. The CDR3 loop is CASSVGSRLAGTEQFF. CDR3 coding DNA: TGTGCCAGCAGCGTAGGCTCGAGACTAGCGGGAACCGAACAGTTCTTC.